This T cell receptor beta chain derives from a study of T cells in Graves' hyperthyroidism and ophthalmopathy. Trimming cost V 5 bases and J 5 bases; bases outside gene matches: 5. There are 15 residues in the CDR3. CDR1 is SGHVS and CDR2 is FNYEAQ in the germline V gene. This clonotype occurred many times. As yet, its antigen is unknown. The cohort's ophthalmopathy patients, a group with duration under 3 months, had a Clinical Activity Score of at least 3 and a NOSPECS grade of at least 4. Lactation, pregnancy, other autoimmune disease or uncontrolled infection led to exclusion of patients. Each diagnosis drew on symptoms, thyroxine, TRAb, thyroid ultrasound and orbital computed tomography findings. The study, taken as a whole, reports: Ophthalmopathy prediction by the model preceded onset by a median about 6.5 months.

The investigators amplified TCR beta CDR3 regions from RNA transcripts. The TCR CDR3 first-round RT-PCR relied on the HTBI primer set. TCRdb recomputed calls from the multiplex PCR reads with MiXCR, one row per CDR3 protein. The profile shows approximately 610,000 distinct CDR3 sequences, about 14% of them singletons. The chain uses TRBV7-6 and TRBJ2-5; 13 bases are shared with TRBD2. The origin of this receptor is a woman between 40 and 55 years old with Graves' ophthalmopathy. The sequencing input was blood. The CDR3 region is CASSKGLAGVETQYF. In DNA, the CDR3 is TGTGCCAGCAGCAAAGGACTAGCGGGAGTTGAGACCCAGTACTTC.